The clone carrying this T cell receptor beta chain occurred a few times. The data stem from a study of blood T cell repertoires in COVID-19. For the study at large: Acute-phase and convalescent COVID-19 samples originated in the United States, Italy and Spain. The analysed material was cDNA or gDNA that came from T cells, B-cell-depleted T cells, or PBMCs.

Under the authors' procedure: Scientists estimated how many nucleated cells there were by amplifying reference gene primers. The table came from immunoSEQ multiplex PCR; TCRdb's copy has only in-frame clones and leaves some out. V and J calls and clone size follow that table, whereas D and trimming were derived from the DNA. Here the sample spans some 150,000 clones, roughly 84% being singletons. CDR3 length: 14 residues. Germline loops: CDR1 MNHEY, CDR2 SVGAGI. Trimming shortened V by 0 bases and J by 4 bases, and 9 bases separated the two germline ends. The sequenced sample consisted of peripheral blood. This receptor was taken from a human donor in a cohort sampled during active COVID-19. The V and J genes are TRBV6-5 and TRBJ1-1, with D possibly TRBD1 on 5 matching bases. The CDR3: CASSYSRGGTEAFF. The CDR3 DNA sequence: TGTGCCAGCAGTTACTCAAGGGGAGGCACTGAAGCTTTCTTT.